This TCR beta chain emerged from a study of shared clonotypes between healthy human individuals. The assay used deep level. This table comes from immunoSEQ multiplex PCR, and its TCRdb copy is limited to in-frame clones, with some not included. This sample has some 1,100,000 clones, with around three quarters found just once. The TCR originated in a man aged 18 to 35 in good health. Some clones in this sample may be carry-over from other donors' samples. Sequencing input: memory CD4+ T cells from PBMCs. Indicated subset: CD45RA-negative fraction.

The CDR3 DNA is TGTGCCAGCAGTCCAGCGGGGCGGGGGACCCAGTACTTC. Translated: CASSPAGRGTQYF. The chain recombines TRBV11-1 with TRBJ2-5, with 7 positions matching TRBD2. Trimming took 6 bases from V and 7 from J; bases not matched to a gene: 8. CDR1 is SGHAT and CDR2 is FQDESV in the germline V gene (reference sequence). This CDR3 has 13 amino acids.